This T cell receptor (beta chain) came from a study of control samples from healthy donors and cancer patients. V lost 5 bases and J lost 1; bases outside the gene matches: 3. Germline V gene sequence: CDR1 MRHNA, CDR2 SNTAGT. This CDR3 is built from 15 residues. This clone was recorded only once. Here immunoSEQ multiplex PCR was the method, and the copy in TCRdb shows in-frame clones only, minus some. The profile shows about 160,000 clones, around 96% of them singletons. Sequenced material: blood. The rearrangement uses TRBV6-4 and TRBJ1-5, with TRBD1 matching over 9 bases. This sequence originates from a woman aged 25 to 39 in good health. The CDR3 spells CASSPGQGSNQPQHF. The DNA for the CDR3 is TGTGCCAGCAGTCCGGGACAGGGAAGCAATCAGCCCCAGCATTTT.